This T cell receptor (beta chain) is from a study of glioma-infiltrating T cells after dendritic cell vaccination. Study-level information: Three intradermal dendritic cell vaccine injections were given every two weeks. Study outcomes and limitations: Patients with more pretreatment TILs had longer time to progression and survival.

Before vaccination, two weeks after the third vaccination, and at progression, PBMC were collected. Primers: 60 V beta forward and 13 J beta reverse. Measured with immunoSEQ multiplex PCR; TCRdb has only the in-frame clones, and not every one. The sample contains around 21,000 clones, 79% of which appear only once. CDR3 size: 16 residues. The trim removed 0 bases at V and 4 bases at J, leaving 6 bases unmatched. Germline V gives CDR1 LGHNA, CDR2 YNFKEQ. Remarks on this clone: Its cognate antigen is unknown.

Source: blood, taken before dendritic cell vaccination. The receptor was derived from a human donor with glioblastoma. The chain recombines TRBV4-2 with TRBJ2-3; 8 bases align to TRBD2. CDR3 sequence reads: CASSQDPAGVPDTQYF. The CDR3 nucleotides are TGTGCCAGCAGCCAAGATCCAGCGGGAGTGCCAGATACGCAGTATTTT.